Presented here are 11 T cell receptor beta chains from one specimen sequenced in a study of T cell responses to AZD1222 COVID-19 vaccine. Sequencing was performed with immunoSEQ multiplex PCR; in TCRdb, only in-frame clones are kept and a portion is missing. The sample consists of 170,000 or so clones, roughly nine tenths of them appearing once. Sequenced here: peripheral blood, sampled on day 0 of AZD1222 vaccination. These receptors were obtained from an adult in good health.

This clone was detected only a few times. The J gene is TRBJ1-1, the V gene TRBV29-1; D ambiguous. Trimming left V 5 bases short and J 7 bases short, with 11 bases between. The CDR3 loop spans 11 amino acids. Germline V gene lookup returns CDR1 SQVTM and CDR2 ANQGSEA. CDR3 in amino acids: CSVPRHGEAFF. The CDR3 DNA is TGCAGCGTTCCCCGACATGGTGAAGCTTTCTTT. The variable domain in full, with the rest retrieved from reference TRBV29-1 and TRBJ1-1, is SAVISQKPSRDICQRGTSLTIQCQVDSQVTMMFWYRQQPGQSLTLIATANQGSEATYESGFVIDKFPISRPNLTFSTLTVSNMSPEDSSIYLCSVPRHGEAFFGQGTRLTVV.

This chain joins TRBV12-1 and TRBJ1-1; the table assigns TRBD1, which was not confirmed against the DNA. TRBV12-1 corresponds to a pseudogene. CDR3 length: 14 amino acids. The CDR3 DNA reads TGTGCCAGCAGCGGGCGGGACAGGGAAACTGAAGCTTTCTTT. This sequence encodes CASSGRDRETEAFF.

The rearrangement joins TRBV12-5 to TRBJ2-1; a possible D gene is TRBD2 (5 bases). Germline-derived CDR1 and CDR2 are LGHNT and FRNRAP. This CDR3 has 15 amino acids. Between the trimmed V and J ends, which lost 0 bases and 2 bases, there was a span of 8 bases. The CDR3 DNA is TGTGCTAGTGGTTTGGTAAGAGGGACCTACAATGAGCAGTTCTTC. Translating gives CASGLVRGTYNEQFF.

The chain has TRBV4-1 and TRBJ1-6, with a possible D match to TRBD1 (5 bases). This CDR3 region has 16 residues. CDR1 MGHRA and CDR2 YSYEKL come from the germline V gene. Trimming pared 1 base from V and 6 bases from J, leaving 13 bases between. In DNA, the CDR3 is TGCGCCAGCAGCCAAGGTTTGAGGGGAGTTAATTCACCCCTCCACTTT. Its translation: CASSQGLRGVNSPLHF.

The chain links TRBV5-1 to TRBJ2-1; 9 positions agree with TRBD1. CDR1 is SGHRS, CDR2 YFSETQ, per germline. The V segment lost 4 bases and the J segment 9 bases; nucleotides outside the gene matches: 8. The CDR3 extends over 14 amino acids. In nucleotides, the CDR3 is TGCGCCAGCAGCGACGGACAGGGGATGGGTGAGCAGTTCTTC. Amino acids: CASSDGQGMGEQFF.

The rearrangement joins TRBV5-1 to TRBJ1-4; possible D gene TRBD1, 6 bases. V gave up 0 bases and J gave up 8 bases, with 11 bases separating them. The CDR3 has 14 amino acids. Germline assignment: CDR1 SGHRS and CDR2 YFSETQ. The CDR3 spells CASSLGAGEEKLFF. The CDR3 bases are TGCGCCAGCAGCTTGGGGGCAGGGGAGGAAAAACTGTTTTTT.

The chain is built from TRBV9 and TRBJ2-3; 9 bases fit TRBD2. After removal of 0 bases from V and 8 bases from J, the junction contained 16 bases not matched to a gene. The CDR3 is made up of 18 amino acids. CDR1 and CDR2 from the germline V gene are SGDLS and YYNGEE. In DNA, the CDR3 is TGTGCCAGCAGCGTAGTCGGTAGCGGGGGCCCCTACCCTGCTACGCAGTATTTT. As protein: CASSVVGSGGPYPATQYF.

This chain links TRBV10-3 with TRBJ1-2; D is unclear. This CDR3 has 13 amino acids. Germline CDR1 and CDR2: ENHRY and SYGVKD. The V gene lost 0 bases and the J gene lost 8 bases, with 10 bases spanning the gap. CDR3 in DNA: TGTGCCATCAGTGAGTCTGGAGGGATCGGCTACACCTTC. It codes for CAISESGGIGYTF.

This rearrangement joins TRBV28 to TRBJ1-4; 7 bases match TRBD1. J was trimmed by 3 bases and V by 6 bases; bases with no gene match: 7. Germline CDR1 is MDHEN and CDR2 is SYDVKM. The CDR3 is made up of 15 amino acids. CDR3 coding DNA: TGTGCCAGCAGCCTACCGGGACAGTCTAATGAAAAACTGTTTTTT. Translation: CASSLPGQSNEKLFF.

The chain couples TRBV3-1 (or the pseudogene TRBV3-2) to TRBJ1-1; 9 positions match TRBD1. Germline assignment: CDR1 LGHDT and CDR2 YNNKEL (reference sequence). This CDR3 is built from 11 residues. The CDR3 DNA reads TGTACGGGACAGGGTCACACTGAAGCTTTCTTT. Encoded protein: CTGQGHTEAFF.

The chain is built from TRBV4-2 and TRBJ2-5; D may be TRBD2 (5 bases). This CDR3 spans 15 amino acids. The V end lost 2 bases, the J end lost 5 bases, and 15 bases lay between the germline ends. Germline CDR1 reads LGHNA; CDR2 reads YNFKEQ. The CDR3 loop reads CASSQNGLVVETQYF. The DNA for the CDR3 is TGTGCCAGCAGCCAAAACGGACTCGTTGTGGAGACCCAGTACTTC.